This T cell receptor (beta chain) comes out of a study of T cells in Graves' hyperthyroidism and ophthalmopathy. Study conclusions and caveats: Also found in blood were most expanded thyroid clonotypes above 0.001.

Germline CDR1 reads LNHDA; CDR2 reads SQIVND (reference sequence). The length of the CDR3 is 15 residues. The germline V and J ends were trimmed by 4 bases and 6 bases, with 16 bases remaining between them. Amplified TCR beta CDR3 regions came from RNA transcripts. First-round RT-PCR targeting the TCR CDR3 was performed with the HTBI primer set. TCRdb used MiXCR to reprocess the multiplex PCR reads, holding one entry per CDR3 protein. Seen here are about 92,000 distinct CDR3 sequences, about 51% observed once, and the top ten hold around 27%. This clonotype was detected many times. The antigen is undetermined. Graves' hyperthyroidism was deemed stable absent ophthalmopathy progression within 18 months. In patients aged 18 to 65, hyperthyroidism was newly diagnosed, with duration under 2 months. Thyroid ultrasound and orbital computed tomography, with clinical symptoms and serum thyroxine and TRAb, informed diagnoses.

The origin of this receptor is a woman aged 35 to 49 with Graves' hyperthyroidism. The rearrangement links TRBV19 to TRBJ1-5; D is possibly TRBD1 (5 bases). The specimen was blood. CDR3 amino acids: CASSTPREKLQPQHF. For the CDR3, the DNA is TGTGCCAGTAGTACCCCCAGGGAAAAACTTCAGCCCCAGCATTTT.